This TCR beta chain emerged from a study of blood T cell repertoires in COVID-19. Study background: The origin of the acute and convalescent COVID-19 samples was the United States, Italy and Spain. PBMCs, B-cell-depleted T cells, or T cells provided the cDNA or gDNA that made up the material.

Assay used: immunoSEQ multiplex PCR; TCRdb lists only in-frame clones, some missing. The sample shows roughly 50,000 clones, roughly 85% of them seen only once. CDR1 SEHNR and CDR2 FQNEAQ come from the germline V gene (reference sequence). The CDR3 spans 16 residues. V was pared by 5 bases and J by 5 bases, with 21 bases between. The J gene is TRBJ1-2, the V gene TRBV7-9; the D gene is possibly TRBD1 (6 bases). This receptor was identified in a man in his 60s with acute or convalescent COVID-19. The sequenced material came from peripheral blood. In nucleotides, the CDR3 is TGTGCCAGCAGCGAGGTAGTACAGTGGGGGCCTTATGGCTACACCTTC. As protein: CASSEVVQWGPYGYTF.